These 6 T cell receptor beta chains were all obtained from the same sample, sequenced in a study of metastatic and nonmetastatic thyroid tumors. Thyroid surgery was preceded by no treatment in any patient. TCRdb re-clonotyped the PCR reads via MiXCR. The sample comprises approximately 20,000 clones, around 30% of which are singletons, and 10% rests with the top ten. Sequenced: tumor tissue. The receptors here all came from a female donor with papillary thyroid cancer or a benign thyroid nodule (not recorded which). Some clones in this sample may be carry-over from other donors' samples.

This clone has at least ten counts. The chain has TRBV11-1 and TRBJ2-2, with D unresolved. This CDR3 contains 15 residues. Germline V gene data show CDR1 as SGHAT and CDR2 as FQDESV (reference sequence). V dropped 5 bases and J dropped 7 bases, with 17 bases sitting between them. CDR3 residues: CASSLRRSEGGELFF. Written as DNA, the CDR3 is TGTGCCAGCAGCCTGAGAAGGAGCGAAGGCGGGGAGCTGTTTTTT.

By share of the sample, this clone is medium-sized. The genes are TRBV27 and TRBJ2-7; 9 bases are a match to TRBD1. CDR1 and CDR2 from the germline V gene are MNHEY and SMNVEV (reference sequence). The CDR3 consists of 15 residues. V gave up 2 bases and J gave up 5 bases; unmatched junction bases: 7. The CDR3 sequence: CASSLRGQGIHEQYF. The CDR3 region has the DNA TGTGCCAGCAGTTTACGAGGACAGGGGATCCACGAGCAGTACTTC.

This clone was detected only a few times. The same CDR3 is also encoded by other DNA sequences in this sample. The CDR3 sequence is CASRDRGRNEQFF. CDR3 DNA sequence: TGTGCCAGCAGGGACAGGGGGCGAAATGAGCAGTTCTTC. This chain joins TRBV28 and TRBJ2-1; the match to TRBD1 covers 11 bases. CDR1 and CDR2 (germline): MDHEN, SYDVKM. The CDR3 totals 13 residues. The ends lost 6 bases at V and 7 bases at J; junction bases unmatched: 2.

The chain uses TRBV6-1 and TRBJ1-6; 9 bases fit TRBD1. This CDR3 has 14 residues. Germline V gene lookup returns CDR1 MNHNS and CDR2 SASEGT. With V trimmed by 6 bases and J by 10 bases, 7 bases remained unmatched. CDR3 nucleotide sequence: TGTGCCAGCAGCTCAACAGGGGGCGGGTCACCCCTCCACTTT. It encodes CASSSTGGGSPLHF.

This clone was detected ten times or more. The rearrangement links TRBV10-3 to TRBJ2-7; the D gene is possibly TRBD2 (6 bases). This CDR3 region has 12 residues. Between the trimmed V and J ends, which lost 9 bases and 2 bases, there was a span of 11 bases. The germline CDR1 and CDR2 sequences are ENHRY and SYGVKD. The chain's CDR3 is CAIAGHTYEQYF. In DNA, the CDR3 is TGTGCCATAGCGGGCCACACCTACGAGCAGTACTTC.

This clone has ten or more counts. The chain combines TRBV5-1 with TRBJ2-1; 10 bases map to TRBD2. There are 16 residues in the CDR3. Germline assignment: CDR1 SGHRS and CDR2 YFSETQ. J lost 3 bases, V lost 3 bases, and 6 bases had no gene match. The CDR3: CASSSFLAGDYNEQFF. The CDR3 DNA reads as TGCGCCAGCAGCTCCTTTCTAGCGGGAGACTACAATGAGCAGTTCTTC.